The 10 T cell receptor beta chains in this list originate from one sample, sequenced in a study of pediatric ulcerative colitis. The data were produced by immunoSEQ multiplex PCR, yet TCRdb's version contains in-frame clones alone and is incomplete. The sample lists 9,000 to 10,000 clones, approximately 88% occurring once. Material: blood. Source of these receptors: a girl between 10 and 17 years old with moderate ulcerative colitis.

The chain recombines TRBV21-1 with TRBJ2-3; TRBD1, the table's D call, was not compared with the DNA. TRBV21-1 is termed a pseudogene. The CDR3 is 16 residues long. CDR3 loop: CASSKALTTGGDTQYF. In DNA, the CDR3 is TGTGCCAGCAGCAAAGCGCTTACAACAGGGGGAGATACGCAGTATTTT.

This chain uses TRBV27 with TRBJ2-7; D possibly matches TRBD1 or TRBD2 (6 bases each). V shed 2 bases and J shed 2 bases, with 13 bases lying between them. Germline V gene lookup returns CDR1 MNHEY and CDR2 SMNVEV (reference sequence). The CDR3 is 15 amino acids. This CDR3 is CASSLRGGYPYEQYF. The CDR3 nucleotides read TGTGCCAGCAGTTTACGAGGGGGGTACCCCTACGAGCAGTACTTC.

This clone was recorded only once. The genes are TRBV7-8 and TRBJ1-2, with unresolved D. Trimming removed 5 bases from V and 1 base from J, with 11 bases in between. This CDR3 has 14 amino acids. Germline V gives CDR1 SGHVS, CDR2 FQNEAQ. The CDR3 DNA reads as TGTGCCAGCAGCCCTACACGCGATAACTATGGCTACACCTTC. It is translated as CASSPTRDNYGYTF.

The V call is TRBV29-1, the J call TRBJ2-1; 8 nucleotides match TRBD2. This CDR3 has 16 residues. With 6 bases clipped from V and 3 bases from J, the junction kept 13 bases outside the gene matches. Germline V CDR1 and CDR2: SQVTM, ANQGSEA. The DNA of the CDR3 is TGCAGCGTCCACACAAATAGCGGGGAAAACTACAATGAGCAGTTCTTC. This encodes CSVHTNSGENYNEQFF.

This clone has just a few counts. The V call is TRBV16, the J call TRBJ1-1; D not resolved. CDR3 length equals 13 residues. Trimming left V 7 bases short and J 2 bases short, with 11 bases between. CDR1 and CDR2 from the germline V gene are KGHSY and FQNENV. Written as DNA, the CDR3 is TGTGCCAGCAACCCCGGGCGAAACACTGAAGCTTTCTTT. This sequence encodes CASNPGRNTEAFF.

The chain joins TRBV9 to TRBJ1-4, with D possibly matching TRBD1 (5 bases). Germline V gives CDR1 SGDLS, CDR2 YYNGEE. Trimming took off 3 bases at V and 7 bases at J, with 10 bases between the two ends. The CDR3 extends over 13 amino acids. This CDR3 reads CASSEGTGEKLFF. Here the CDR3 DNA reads TGTGCCAGCAGCGAGGGGACCGGTGAAAAACTGTTTTTT.

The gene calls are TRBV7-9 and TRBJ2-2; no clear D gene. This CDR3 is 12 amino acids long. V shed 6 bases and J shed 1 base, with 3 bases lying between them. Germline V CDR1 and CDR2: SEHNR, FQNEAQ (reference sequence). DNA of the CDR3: TGTGCCAGCAGTCTGAACACCGGGGAGCTGTTTTTT. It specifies CASSLNTGELFF.

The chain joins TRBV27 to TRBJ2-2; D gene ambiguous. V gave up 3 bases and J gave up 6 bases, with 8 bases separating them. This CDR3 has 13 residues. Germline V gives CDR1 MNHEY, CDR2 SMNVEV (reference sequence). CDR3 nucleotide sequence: TGTGCCAGCAGTTTGACCGGACCCGGGGAGCTGTTTTTT. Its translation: CASSLTGPGELFF.

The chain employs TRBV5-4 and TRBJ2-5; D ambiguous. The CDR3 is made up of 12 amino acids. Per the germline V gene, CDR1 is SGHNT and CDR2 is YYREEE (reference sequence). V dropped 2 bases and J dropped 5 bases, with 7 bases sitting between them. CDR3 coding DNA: TGTGCCAGCAGCTTCGGGCGGGAGACCCAGTACTTC. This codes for CASSFGRETQYF.

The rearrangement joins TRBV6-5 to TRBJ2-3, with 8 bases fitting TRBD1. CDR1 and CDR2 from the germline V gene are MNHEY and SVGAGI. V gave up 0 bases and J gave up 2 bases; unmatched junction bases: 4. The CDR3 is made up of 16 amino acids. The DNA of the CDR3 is TGTGCCAGCAGTTACTCGAGGACAGGGTACACAGATACGCAGTATTTT. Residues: CASSYSRTGYTDTQYF.